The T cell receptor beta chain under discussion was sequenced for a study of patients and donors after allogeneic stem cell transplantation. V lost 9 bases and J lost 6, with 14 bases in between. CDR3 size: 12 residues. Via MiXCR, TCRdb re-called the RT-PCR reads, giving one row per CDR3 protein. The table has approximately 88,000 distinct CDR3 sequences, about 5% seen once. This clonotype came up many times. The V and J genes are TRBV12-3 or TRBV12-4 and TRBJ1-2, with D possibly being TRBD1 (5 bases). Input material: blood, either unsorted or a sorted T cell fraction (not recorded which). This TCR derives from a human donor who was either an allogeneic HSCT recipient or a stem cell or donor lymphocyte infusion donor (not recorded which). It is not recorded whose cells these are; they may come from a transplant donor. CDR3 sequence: CASSRDLDGYTF. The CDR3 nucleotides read TGTGCCAGTTCCCGGGACCTGGATGGCTACACCTTC.